A single sample is the source of the 21 T cell receptor beta chains below, sequenced in a study of radiotherapy plus CTLA-4 blockade in lung cancer. TCRdb's table, derived via immunoSEQ multiplex PCR, lists solely in-frame clones and lacks some. Of approximately 80,000 clones in the sample, roughly four fifths were seen once. Sequencing used peripheral blood, obtained from a patient treated with radiotherapy plus ipilimumab. The receptors were sampled from a human donor with non-small cell lung cancer whose response to radiotherapy plus ipilimumab could not be evaluated.

The V gene is TRBV7-9, the J gene TRBJ2-1; TRBD1 aligns across 10 bases. This CDR3 is 15 amino acids long. J gave up 8 bases and V 4 bases, and 8 bases lay outside the gene matches. Per the germline V gene, CDR1 is SEHNR and CDR2 is FQNEAQ (reference sequence). The CDR3 coding sequence is TGTGCCAGCAGCTCGCCGGGACAGGGGAGGGATGAGCAGTTCTTC. Translating gives CASSSPGQGRDEQFF.

The chain couples TRBV7-3 to TRBJ2-2; tentatively, D is TRBD1 (5 bases). Deletions cut 3 bases from V and 1 base from J, with 9 bases between. The CDR3 spans 15 residues. Germline values: CDR1 SGHTA, CDR2 FQGTGA. DNA of the CDR3: TGTGCCAGCAGCTTGGGTAGGGGGAACACCGGGGAGCTGTTTTTT. It is translated as CASSLGRGNTGELFF. Full variable domain (outside the CDR3, taken from reference TRBV7-3 and TRBJ2-2): GAGVSQTPSNKVTEKGKYVELRCDPISGHTALYWYRQSLGQGPEFLIYFQGTGAADDSGLPNDRFFAVRPEGSVSTLKIQRTERGDSAVYLCASSLGRGNTGELFFGEGSRLTVL.

V is TRBV5-1 and J is TRBJ2-1, with D tentatively TRBD1 (5 bases). This CDR3 is 15 amino acids long. Germline lookup yields CDR1 SGHRS and CDR2 YFSETQ. V was cut by 0 bases and J by 1 base, with 8 bases left in between. This CDR3 reads CASSLAPGSYNEQFF. The CDR3 region has the DNA TGCGCCAGCAGCTTGGCGCCAGGGTCCTACAATGAGCAGTTCTTC. Filled out from reference TRBV5-1 and TRBJ2-1, the complete variable domain reads KAGVTQTPRYLIKTRGQQVTLSCSPISGHRSVSWYQQTPGQGLQFLFEYFSETQRNKGNFPGRFSGRQFSNSRSEMNVSTLELGDSALYLCASSLAPGSYNEQFFGPGTRLTVL.

V and J are TRBV18 and TRBJ1-6, with 8 positions matching TRBD1. V lost 3 bases to trimming and J lost 7 bases; unmatched junction nucleotides: 5. Germline V lookup: CDR1 KGHSH, CDR2 LQKENI. The CDR3 loop spans 15 amino acids. Written as DNA, the CDR3 is TGTGCCAGCTCACCTTCTCGGGACAGGAATTCACCCCTCCACTTT. The encoded protein is CASSPSRDRNSPLHF.

The chain carries TRBV7-9 and TRBJ2-5; TRBD1 might be the D (5 bases). Looked up from germline, CDR1 is SEHNR and CDR2 is FQNEAQ (reference sequence). The CDR3 consists of 14 residues. The ends were cut back, 5 bases at V and 1 base at J, with 11 bases in the middle. The CDR3 spells CASSHDSAQETQYF. The DNA of the CDR3 is TGTGCCAGCAGCCACGACAGCGCCCAAGAGACCCAGTACTTC.

The chain has TRBV28 and TRBJ1-2; 7 positions match TRBD1. Germline trimming cut 6 bases from V and 7 bases from J; bases unmatched to any gene: 11. The germline CDR1 and CDR2 sequences are MDHEN and SYDVKM. The CDR3 is 14 amino acids. CDR3 loop: CASSYRGAGSGYTF. The CDR3 DNA is TGTGCCAGCAGCTACAGGGGCGCTGGTTCTGGCTACACCTTC.

This rearrangement joins TRBV5-6 to TRBJ1-2; D is unclear. V was pared by 4 bases and J by 3 bases, with 10 bases between. CDR1 SGHDT and CDR2 YYEEEE come from the germline V gene. The CDR3 extends over 13 amino acids. In DNA, the CDR3 is TGTGCCAGCAGCCCTGACATATACTATGGCTACACCTTC. It codes for CASSPDIYYGYTF.

This clone appeared a single time. This chain's CDR3 is CASSRSLEETQYF. In DNA form, the CDR3 reads TGTGCCAGTAGCCGTTCCCTTGAGGAGACCCAGTACTTC. The chain has TRBV19 and TRBJ2-5, with D hard to call. This CDR3 contains 13 residues. Looked up from germline, CDR1 is LNHDA and CDR2 is SQIVND (reference sequence). Trimming stripped 6 bases from V and 5 bases from J, with 13 bases between.

The rearrangement links TRBV9 to TRBJ2-7; 9 nucleotides agree with TRBD1. The germline CDR1 and CDR2 sequences are SGDLS and YYNGEE. The J segment lost 1 base and the V segment lost 4 bases, leaving 6 bases of the junction unmatched. The length of the CDR3 is 15 residues. This CDR3 is CASSPGTGQSYEQYF. Here the CDR3 DNA reads TGTGCCAGCAGCCCCGGGACAGGGCAGTCCTACGAGCAGTACTTC.

The V call is TRBV28, the J call TRBJ2-7, with 8 positions matching TRBD1. The CDR3 loop spans 15 amino acids. Germline V gene sequence: CDR1 MDHEN, CDR2 SYDVKM. Unmatched junction bases numbered 9, after V lost 5 bases and J lost 3 bases. CDR3 DNA sequence: TGTGCCAGCAGTCCCCCGTGGACAGGGCTCTACGAGCAGTACTTC. Amino acids: CASSPPWTGLYEQYF. Using reference TRBV28 and TRBJ2-7 for the parts outside the CDR3, the full variable domain is DVKVTQSSRYLVKRTGEKVFLECVQDMDHENMFWYRQDPGLGLRLIYFSYDVKMKEKGDIPEGYSVSREKKERFSLILESASTNQTSMYLCASSPPWTGLYEQYFGPGTRLTVT.

J is TRBJ2-1 and V is TRBV2; a weak D match, TRBD2 (5 bases). CDR3 size: 14 residues. The V end was cut by 5 bases, the J end by 9 bases, with 17 bases between. Germline CDR1 is SNHLY and CDR2 is FYNNEI. The DNA for the CDR3 is TGTGCCAGCAGTCCTGCCGGGGTTGTAGGTGAGCAGTTCTTC. Amino acid sequence: CASSPAGVVGEQFF.

There are a few counts of this clone. The chain uses TRBV5-4 and TRBJ2-5, with 8 bases aligning to TRBD2. CDR3 length: 14 residues. V shed 4 bases, J shed 5 bases, and the junction held 7 bases outside the gene matches. Germline V lookup: CDR1 SGHNT, CDR2 YYREEE (reference sequence). CDR3 DNA: TGTGCCAGCAGCGCCGACCGGGGGGGGGAGACCCAGTACTTC. Amino acid sequence: CASSADRGGETQYF.

Of note for this clone: One end of the junction fails to match germline, which may point to a read error. The same CDR3 can be traced to other DNA sequences in this sample. The chain combines TRBV5-1 with TRBJ2-3; 14 bases agree with TRBD2. The length of the CDR3 is 19 residues. From germline, CDR1 is SGHRS and CDR2 YFSETQ. The CDR3 loop reads CASSLAGLAGVSSTDTQYF. The CDR3 nucleotides read TGCGCCAGTAGCTTGGCGGGACTAGCGGGGGTATCTAGCACAGATACGCAGTATTTT.

A few counts support this clone. The chain uses TRBV6-6 and TRBJ1-6; 8 bases align to TRBD1. The junction had 7 bases not matched to a gene; V was cut back by 7 bases and J by 5 bases. CDR1 is MNHNY, CDR2 SVGAGI, per germline (reference sequence). This CDR3 comprises 15 residues. Here the CDR3 reads CASTFGQGDNSPLHF. The CDR3, as DNA: TGTGCCAGCACCTTCGGACAGGGTGATAATTCACCCCTCCACTTT.

The gene calls are TRBV5-4 and TRBJ1-4; D uncertain. Germline V gene sequence: CDR1 SGHNT, CDR2 YYREEE (reference sequence). The CDR3 loop spans 15 amino acids. V dropped 4 bases and J dropped 2 bases, with 12 bases sitting between them. CDR3 sequence reads: CASSLSSSTNEKLFF. CDR3 sequence (DNA): TGTGCCAGCAGCCTGAGTAGTTCGACTAATGAAAAACTGTTTTTT.

This clone was seen a few times. J is TRBJ2-7 and V is TRBV6-5; 7 bases match TRBD2. The CDR3 has 15 amino acids. Germline CDR1 is MNHEY and CDR2 is SVGAGI. The ends lost 0 bases at V and 3 bases at J; junction bases unmatched: 5. The CDR3 loop reads CASSYSGSSGYEQYF. CDR3 nucleotides: TGTGCCAGCAGTTACTCAGGGTCTAGCGGCTACGAGCAGTACTTC.

This clone has a handful of counts. The chain has TRBV5-4 and TRBJ1-2; D remains unclear. Germline CDR1 SGHNT, CDR2 YYREEE (reference sequence). The ends were cut back, 6 bases at V and 0 bases at J, with 15 bases in the middle. The CDR3 runs to 15 residues. The CDR3 loop reads CASNPSRGSNYGYTF. CDR3 DNA sequence: TGTGCCAGCAACCCCAGCCGAGGGTCTAACTATGGCTACACCTTC.

The chain couples TRBV2 to TRBJ2-5, with unresolved D. V was trimmed by 5 bases and J by 0 bases, leaving 10 bases between them. Germline CDR1 and CDR2: SNHLY and FYNNEI. The CDR3 is 14 residues long. CDR3 sequence reads: CASSLTSYQETQYF. For the CDR3, the DNA is TGTGCCAGCAGTCTGACATCTTACCAAGAGACCCAGTACTTC.

This chain uses TRBV6-1 with TRBJ1-2; D may be TRBD1 (6 bases). Between the trimmed V and J ends, which lost 6 bases and 3 bases, there was a span of 17 bases. The germline CDR1 and CDR2 sequences are MNHNS and SASEGT. The CDR3 consists of 15 residues. The CDR3 DNA follows: TGTGCCAGCAGCACGGACAGCTCGTTCGACTATGGCTACACCTTC. This encodes CASSTDSSFDYGYTF.

This clone was observed a few times. V is TRBV6-1 and J is TRBJ2-1; D perhaps matches TRBD2 (6 bases). Germline lookup yields CDR1 MNHNS and CDR2 SASEGT. V was clipped by 2 bases and J by 0 bases, with 8 bases between them. The CDR3 spans 15 residues. CDR3 bases: TGTGCCAGCAGTGAAATGGGGGGCTCCTACAATGAGCAGTTCTTC. Its protein product is CASSEMGGSYNEQFF.

This chain uses TRBV11-3 with TRBJ2-7; possible D gene TRBD2, 5 bases. Trimming took off 5 bases at V and 3 bases at J, with 14 bases between the two ends. The length of the CDR3 is 14 residues. The germline CDR1 and CDR2 sequences are SGHNT and YENEEA. CDR3 in DNA: TGTGCCAGCAGCCCCGGAGGTGCCCTCTACGAGCAGTACTTC. It codes for CASSPGGALYEQYF. Based on the CDR3 plus reference TRBV11-3 and TRBJ2-7, the full variable domain is EAGVVQSPRYKIIEKKQPVAFWCNPISGHNTLYWYLQNLGQGPELLIRYENEEAVDDSQLPKDRFSAERLKGVDSTLKIQPAELGDSAVYLCASSPGGALYEQYFGPGTRLTVT.